This TCR beta chain stems from a study of cytomegalovirus exposure and HLA in healthy donors. PCR primers comprised 60 Vbeta and 13 Jbeta primers. Sequencing used immunoSEQ multiplex PCR; TCRdb keeps in-frame clones, though not all of them. The sample includes approximately 90,000 clones, more than 70% seen only once; the top ten take over 3%. Broader study findings: Sequencing likely caused a cluster of highly shared sequence variants.

Germline V gene sequence: CDR1 ENHRY, CDR2 SYGVKD. The CDR3 has 15 amino acids. With V trimmed by 7 bases and J by 7 bases, 9 bases remained unmatched. A word on this clone: The antigen remains undetermined.

Sequenced sample: PBMCs. This receptor was obtained from a man in his forties in good health and CMV-seronegative. The chain joins TRBV10-3 to TRBJ2-2, with TRBD1 matching over 10 bases. The CDR3 spells CAITEGTGDVGELFF. In DNA, the CDR3 is TGTGCCATCACCGAGGGGACAGGGGATGTCGGGGAGCTGTTTTTT.